The 8 T cell receptor beta chains below were found in one sample sequenced in a study of PD-1 blockade in classical Hodgkin lymphoma. Sequencing used immunoSEQ multiplex PCR; TCRdb keeps in-frame clones, though not all of them. This sample has about 97,000 clones, with roughly 88% found just once. Patients all relapsed after autologous stem cell transplantation, and there was variation in brentuximab vedotin exposure. The source was peripheral blood mononuclear cells (PBMCs), collected at baseline. These receptors were obtained from a human donor with classical Hodgkin lymphoma.

This chain joins TRBV5-6 and TRBJ2-3; no clear D. Trimming stripped 4 bases from V and 0 bases from J, with 6 bases between. CDR3 size: 13 residues. Germline V CDR1 and CDR2: SGHDT, YYEEEE. The CDR3 protein is CASSGPSTDTQYF. The CDR3 coding sequence is TGTGCCAGCAGCGGACCAAGCACAGATACGCAGTATTTT.

V usage is TRBV7-2 and J usage is TRBJ2-3, with a weak D call TRBD2 (6 bases). V was pared by 7 bases and J by 4 bases, with 15 bases between. CDR1 is SGHTA and CDR2 is FQGNSA in the germline V gene. This CDR3 is 14 amino acids long. The DNA of the CDR3 is TGTGCCAGCACCTACCGCGGAGGGCCAGATACGCAGTATTTT. It encodes CASTYRGGPDTQYF. The complete variable domain, with remaining parts taken from reference TRBV7-2 and TRBJ2-3, reads GAGVSQSPSNKVTEKGKDVELRCDPISGHTALYWYRQSLGQGLEFLIYFQGNSAPDKSGLPSDRFSAERTGGSVSTLTIQRTQQEDSAVYLCASTYRGGPDTQYFGPGTRLTVL.

The chain couples TRBV7-9 to TRBJ2-3; D ambiguous. The V and J ends lost 1 base and 2 bases respectively, with 7 bases between them. CDR1 and CDR2 (germline): SEHNR, FQNEAQ (reference sequence). CDR3 size: 14 residues. CDR3 bases: TGTGCCAGCAGCTTAGACGGCTTCACAGATACGCAGTATTTT. Translation gives CASSLDGFTDTQYF.

The V gene is TRBV28, the J gene TRBJ2-7; the D gene is possibly TRBD1 (6 bases). V gave up 3 bases and J gave up 6 bases, with 12 bases separating them. The CDR3 spans 13 residues. The germline gives CDR1 MDHEN, CDR2 SYDVKM. This CDR3 is CASSLLGAPEQYF. Here the CDR3 DNA reads TGTGCCAGCAGTTTGCTGGGGGCCCCCGAGCAGTACTTC.

V gene TRBV11-3 combines with J gene TRBJ2-2; D ambiguous. Germline V gives CDR1 SGHNT, CDR2 YENEEA. The CDR3 extends over 14 amino acids. Deletions cut 3 bases from V and 7 bases from J, with 12 bases between. CDR3 in DNA: TGTGCCAGCAGCTTCACGAGCTCAGGCGGGGAGCTGTTTTTT. Its protein product is CASSFTSSGGELFF.

This clone was detected a few times. This rearrangement joins TRBV7-9 to TRBJ1-1; D remains ambiguous. Between the trimmed V and J ends, which lost 1 base and 10 bases, there was a span of 16 bases. Germline-derived CDR1 and CDR2 are SEHNR and FQNEAQ (reference sequence). There are 14 residues in the CDR3. CDR3 DNA sequence: TGTGCCAGCAGCTTAGATCGGTTGGGCCCGATAGCTTTCTTT. This translates into CASSLDRLGPIAFF.

The chain couples TRBV19 to TRBJ1-2, with D possibly TRBD1 on 5 matching bases. The ends were cut back, 9 bases at V and 0 bases at J, with 14 bases in the middle. This CDR3 contains 14 residues. The germline CDR1 and CDR2 sequences are LNHDA and SQIVND (reference sequence). The CDR3 bases are TGTGCCAGCGGGGCACGGGGGACTAACTATGGCTACACCTTC. This gives the protein CASGARGTNYGYTF.

The chain has TRBV7-9 and TRBJ2-5; D possibly corresponds to TRBD1 (5 bases). The CDR3 extends over 15 amino acids. Germline V CDR1 and CDR2: SEHNR, FQNEAQ (reference sequence). Trimming removed 2 bases from V and 5 bases from J, with 15 bases in between. The CDR3 sequence: CASSLRGAVSETQYF. The CDR3 nucleotides are TGTGCCAGCAGCTTAAGGGGCGCCGTCTCTGAGACCCAGTACTTC. Using reference TRBV7-9 and TRBJ2-5 for the parts outside the CDR3, the full variable domain is DTGVSQNPRHKITKRGQNVTFRCDPISEHNRLYWYRQTLGQGPEFLTYFQNEAQLEKSRLLSDRFSAERPKGSFSTLEIQRTEQGDSAMYLCASSLRGAVSETQYFGPGTRLLVL.